Described below is a single T cell receptor beta chain sequence and its context. Its antigen specificity is not known. Base-call qualities are not available, and no considerably larger clone is one nucleotide away. Via the germline V gene (reference sequence), CDR1 is LNHDA and CDR2 SQIVND. From the cysteine through the phenylalanine, the CDR3 covers 15 amino acids. Here the CDR3 DNA is all that survives: 45 bases in frame from base 1. The V end gives up 4 bases and the J end 3 bases, leaving 5 bases in the junction not matched to a gene. The library was generated by the immunoSEQ multiplex PCR assay. Per the original workflow: A statistical classification framework was built for diagnosing cytomegalovirus status from the catalog of TCR beta chain sequences. Drawn from immuneACCESS, this table holds only the in-frame rearrangements with V and J called that TCRdb kept. Clones are partly lost; checked studies trace under half to an unresolved V gene and leave the rest unexplained. V and J calls plus clone size are reproduced from that table; the DNA served to infer D and trimming. Within this sample are some 170,000 clones, with roughly 90% of them counted one time only. In total, the top ten clones hold just over 4% of the sample.

This entry comes from a study of cytomegalovirus exposure and HLA in healthy donors (dated by TCRdb to about 2017). For the wider study: According to a later analysis, the roughly 130 validation repertoires were produced on the same platform as the approximately 610 repertoires of the first cohort. The study aimed to test whether signatures of past pathogen exposure could be identified by cataloging public T cell receptors. Besides the first cohort of 666 subjects, a separate validation cohort made up of around 120 different subjects was used. To predict cytomegalovirus infection status, the study combined high-throughput TCR immunosequencing, statistical association of individual TCRs with disease status, and machine learning. Results the study describes overall, beyond this receptor: According to the authors, the approach could potentially be generalized to other disease states and immunological phenotypes. Of the cluster scores, about 94% were above 0 in a later analysis, which found that TCRs clustered in the first cohort also tended to co-occur in the 120 or so validation repertoires. All 120 or so repertoires were used to score co-occurrence in the validation cohort in a later analysis, because that analysis had no HLA typing for the cohort. A few of the identified cytomegalovirus-associated TCR beta chains were confirmed in vitro to be specific for cytomegalovirus antigens. A total of about 180 TCR beta chains were listed by the study as associated with cytomegalovirus. Cytomegalovirus status was reported to be diagnosed by the classifier with high specificity and sensitivity in both the original and validation cohorts. While some public TCRs were present in many individuals, most TCR sequences turned up only very rarely across donors.

The donors were included in the validation cohort of over a hundred subjects, a group kept apart from the roughly 610-subject first cohort. The chain is assembled from TRBV19 and TRBJ2-7; 11 central bases correspond to TRBD1. The specimen was PBMCs. The TCR originated in a young man in good health and CMV-seropositive. The encoded CDR3 is CASSNAGTGGYEQYF. DNA sequence: TGTGCCAGTAGTAATGCCGGGACAGGGGGCTACGAGCAGTACTTC.